This TCR beta chain was sequenced in a study of T cell changes during pregnancy in multiple sclerosis. This clone has a single count. The germline V gene has CDR1 SGHDN and CDR2 FVKESK. V shed 4 bases and J 9 bases; nucleotides not matched to a gene: 7. The CDR3 has 16 residues. Here immunoSEQ multiplex PCR was the method, and the copy in TCRdb shows in-frame clones only, minus some. The sample gives roughly 87,000 clones, approximately 92% of which show up once; under 1.5% is in the top ten. This TCR was sampled from a female donor in good health, enrolled as a control in a pregnancy study. This specimen consisted of peripheral blood, obtained in the third trimester of pregnancy. The V gene is TRBV14, the J gene TRBJ2-1; 15 nucleotides match TRBD2. Here the CDR3 reads CASSLGLAGGMGEQFF. CDR3 DNA: TGTGCCAGCAGCCTTGGACTAGCGGGAGGGATGGGTGAGCAGTTCTTC.